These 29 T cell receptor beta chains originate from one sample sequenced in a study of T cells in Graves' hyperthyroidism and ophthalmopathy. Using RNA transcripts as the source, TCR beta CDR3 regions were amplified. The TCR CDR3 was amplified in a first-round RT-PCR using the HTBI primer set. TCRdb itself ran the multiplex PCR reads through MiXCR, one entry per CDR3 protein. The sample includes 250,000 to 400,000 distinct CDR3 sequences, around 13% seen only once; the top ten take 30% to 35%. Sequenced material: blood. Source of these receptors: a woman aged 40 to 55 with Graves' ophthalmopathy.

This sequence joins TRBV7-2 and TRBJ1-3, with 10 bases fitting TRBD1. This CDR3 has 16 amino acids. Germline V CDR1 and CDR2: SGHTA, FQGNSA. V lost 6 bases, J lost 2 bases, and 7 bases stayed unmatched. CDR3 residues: CASRSGTGVAGNTIYF. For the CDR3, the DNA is TGTGCCAGCAGATCCGGGACAGGGGTTGCTGGAAACACCATATATTTT.

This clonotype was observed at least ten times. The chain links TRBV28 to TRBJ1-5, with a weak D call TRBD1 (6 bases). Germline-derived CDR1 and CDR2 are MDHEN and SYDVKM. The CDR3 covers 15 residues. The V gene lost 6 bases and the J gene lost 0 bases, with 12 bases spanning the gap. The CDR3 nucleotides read TGTGCCAGCAGCAGGACAGCTCATAGCAATCAGCCCCAGCATTTT. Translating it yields CASSRTAHSNQPQHF. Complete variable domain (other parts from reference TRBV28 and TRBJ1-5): DVKVTQSSRYLVKRTGEKVFLECVQDMDHENMFWYRQDPGLGLRLIYFSYDVKMKEKGDIPEGYSVSREKKERFSLILESASTNQTSMYLCASSRTAHSNQPQHFGDGTRLSIL.

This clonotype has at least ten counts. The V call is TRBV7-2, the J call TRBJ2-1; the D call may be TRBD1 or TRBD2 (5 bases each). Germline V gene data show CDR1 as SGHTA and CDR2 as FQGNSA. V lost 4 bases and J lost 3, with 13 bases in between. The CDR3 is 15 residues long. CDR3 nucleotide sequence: TGTGCCAGCAGCTCTCCCCGGGACGTCTACAATGAGCAGTTCTTC. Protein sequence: CASSSPRDVYNEQFF. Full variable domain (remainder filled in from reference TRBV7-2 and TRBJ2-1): GAGVSQSPSNKVTEKGKDVELRCDPISGHTALYWYRQSLGQGLEFLIYFQGNSAPDKSGLPSDRFSAERTGGSVSTLTIQRTQQEDSAVYLCASSSPRDVYNEQFFGPGTRLTVL.

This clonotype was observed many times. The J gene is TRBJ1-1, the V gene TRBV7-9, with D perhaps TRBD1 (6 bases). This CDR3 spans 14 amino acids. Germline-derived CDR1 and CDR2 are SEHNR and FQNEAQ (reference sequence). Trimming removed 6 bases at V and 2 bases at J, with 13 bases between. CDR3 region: CASRDRTANTEAFF. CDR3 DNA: TGTGCCAGCAGAGACAGGACAGCCAACACTGAAGCTTTCTTT.

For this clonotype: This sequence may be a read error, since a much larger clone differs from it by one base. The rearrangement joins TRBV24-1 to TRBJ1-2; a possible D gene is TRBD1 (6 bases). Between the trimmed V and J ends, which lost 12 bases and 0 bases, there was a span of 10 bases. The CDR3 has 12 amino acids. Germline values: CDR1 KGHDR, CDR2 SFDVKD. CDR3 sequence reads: CAAAGANYGYTF. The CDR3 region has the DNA TGTGCCGCTGCAGGGGCTAACTATGGCTACACCTTC.

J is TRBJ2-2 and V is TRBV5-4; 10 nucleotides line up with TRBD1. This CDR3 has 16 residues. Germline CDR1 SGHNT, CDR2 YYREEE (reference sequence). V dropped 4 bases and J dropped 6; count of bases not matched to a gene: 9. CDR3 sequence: CASSPRQGALSGELFF. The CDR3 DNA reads TGTGCCAGCAGCCCTAGACAGGGGGCTTTGTCCGGGGAGCTGTTTTTT. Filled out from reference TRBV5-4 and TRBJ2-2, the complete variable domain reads ETGVTQSPTHLIKTRGQQVTLRCSSQSGHNTVSWYQQALGQGPQFIFQYYREEENGRGNFPPRFSGLQFPNYSSELNVNALELDDSALYLCASSPRQGALSGELFFGEGSRLTVL.

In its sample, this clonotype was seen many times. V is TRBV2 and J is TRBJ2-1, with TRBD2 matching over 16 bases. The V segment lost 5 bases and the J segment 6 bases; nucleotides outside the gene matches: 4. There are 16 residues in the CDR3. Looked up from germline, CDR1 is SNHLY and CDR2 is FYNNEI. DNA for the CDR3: TGTGCCAGCAGTACGGGGACTAGCGGGAGGGGCAATGAGCAGTTCTTC. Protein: CASSTGTSGRGNEQFF.

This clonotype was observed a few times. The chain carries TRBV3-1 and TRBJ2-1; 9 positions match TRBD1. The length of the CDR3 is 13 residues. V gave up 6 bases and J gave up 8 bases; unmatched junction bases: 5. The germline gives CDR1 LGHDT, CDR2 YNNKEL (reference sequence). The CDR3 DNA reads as TGTGCCAGCAGGAAGGACAGGGGCGATGAGCAGTTCTTC. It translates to CASRKDRGDEQFF.

CDR3 in DNA: TGTGCCAGCAGCTGGGGACTAGCGGGGAGTTACTACGAGCAGTACTTC. Amino acid sequence: CASSWGLAGSYYEQYF. This chain joins TRBV5-6 and TRBJ2-7, with 13 bases identical to TRBD2. Germline V lookup: CDR1 SGHDT, CDR2 YYEEEE. Trimming at V came to 3 bases and at J to 3 bases, leaving 6 bases not matched to a gene. CDR3 size: 16 residues. The complete variable domain, with remaining parts taken from reference TRBV5-6 and TRBJ2-7, reads DAGVTQSPTHLIKTRGQQVTLRCSPKSGHDTVSWYQQALGQGPQFIFQYYEEEERQRGNFPDRFSGHQFPNYSSELNVNALLLGDSALYLCASSWGLAGSYYEQYFGPGTRLTVT.

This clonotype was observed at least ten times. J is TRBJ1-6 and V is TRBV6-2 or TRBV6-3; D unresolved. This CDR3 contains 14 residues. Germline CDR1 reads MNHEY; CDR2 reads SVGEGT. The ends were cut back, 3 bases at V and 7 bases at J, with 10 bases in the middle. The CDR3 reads CASSYKLRNSPLHF. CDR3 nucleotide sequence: TGTGCCAGCAGTTATAAGTTACGGAATTCACCCCTCCACTTT.

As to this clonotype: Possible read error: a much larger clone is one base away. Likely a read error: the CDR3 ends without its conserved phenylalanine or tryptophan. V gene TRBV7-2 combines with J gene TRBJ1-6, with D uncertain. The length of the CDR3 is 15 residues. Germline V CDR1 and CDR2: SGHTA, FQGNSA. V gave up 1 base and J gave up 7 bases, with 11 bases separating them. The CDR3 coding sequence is TGTGCCAGCAGCTTAGTCCAGACGATGAATTCACCCCTCCACTCT. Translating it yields CASSLVQTMNSPLHS.

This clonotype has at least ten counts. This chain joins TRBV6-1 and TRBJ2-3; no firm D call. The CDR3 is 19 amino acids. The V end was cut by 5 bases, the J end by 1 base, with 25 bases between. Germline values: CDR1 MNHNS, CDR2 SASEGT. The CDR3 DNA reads TGTGCCAGCAGTTCCCCCACTAACACGGGCAGGTCCGGCACAGATACGCAGTATTTT. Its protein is CASSSPTNTGRSGTDTQYF.

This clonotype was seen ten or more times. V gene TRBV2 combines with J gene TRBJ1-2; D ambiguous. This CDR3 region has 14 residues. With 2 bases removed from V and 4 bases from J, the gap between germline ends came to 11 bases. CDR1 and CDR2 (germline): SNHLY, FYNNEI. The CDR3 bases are TGTGCCAGCAGTGAAATGGCAGGATCCTATGGCTACACCTTC. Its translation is CASSEMAGSYGYTF. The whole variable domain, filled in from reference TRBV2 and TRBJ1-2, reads EPEVTQTPSHQVTQMGQEVILRCVPISNHLYFYWYRQILGQKVEFLVSFYNNEISEKSEIFDDQFSVERPDGSNFTLKIRSTKLEDSAMYFCASSEMAGSYGYTFGSGTRLTVV.

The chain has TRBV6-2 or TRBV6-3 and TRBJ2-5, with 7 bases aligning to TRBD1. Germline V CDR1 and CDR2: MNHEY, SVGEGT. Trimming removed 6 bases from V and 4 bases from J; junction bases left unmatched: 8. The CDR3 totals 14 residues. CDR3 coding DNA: TGTGCCAGCAGAGATAGACAGGGTGGAGAGACCCAGTACTTC. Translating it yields CASRDRQGGETQYF.

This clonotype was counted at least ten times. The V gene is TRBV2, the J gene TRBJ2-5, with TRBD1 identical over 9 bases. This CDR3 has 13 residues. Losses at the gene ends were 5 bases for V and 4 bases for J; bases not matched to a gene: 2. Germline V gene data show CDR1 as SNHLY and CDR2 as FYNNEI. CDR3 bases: TGTGCCAGCAGTCCGGGACAGGGAGAGACCCAGTACTTC. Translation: CASSPGQGETQYF.

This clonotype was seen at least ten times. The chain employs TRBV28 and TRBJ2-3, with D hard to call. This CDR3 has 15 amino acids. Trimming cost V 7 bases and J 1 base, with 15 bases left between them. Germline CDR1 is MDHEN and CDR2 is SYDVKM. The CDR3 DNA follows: TGTGCCAGCAACCAACACACTCCAGGCACAGATACGCAGTATTTT. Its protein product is CASNQHTPGTDTQYF.

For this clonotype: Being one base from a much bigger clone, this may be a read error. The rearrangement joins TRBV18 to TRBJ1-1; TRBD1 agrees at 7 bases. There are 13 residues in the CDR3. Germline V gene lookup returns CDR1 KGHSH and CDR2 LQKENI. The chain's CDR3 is CVSTQGLNTEAFF. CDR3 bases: TGTGTCAGCACACAGGGGTTAAACACTGAAGCTTTCTTT.

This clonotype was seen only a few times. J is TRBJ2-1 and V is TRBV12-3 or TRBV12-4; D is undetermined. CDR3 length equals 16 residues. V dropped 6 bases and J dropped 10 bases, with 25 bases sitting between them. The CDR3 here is CASSPVIPIKSKEQFF. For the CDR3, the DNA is TGTGCCAGCAGCCCCGTTATCCCTATCAAGTCGAAAGAGCAGTTCTTC.

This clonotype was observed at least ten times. DNA for the CDR3: TGTGCCAGCAGCTTAGCGCCCCGGAGCGGCGCCTACGAGCAGTACTTC. Protein product: CASSLAPRSGAYEQYF. The chain couples TRBV7-2 to TRBJ2-7; a possible D gene is TRBD2 (5 bases). The ends were cut back, 0 bases at V and 2 bases at J, with 14 bases in the middle. The germline gives CDR1 SGHTA, CDR2 FQGNSA. The CDR3 consists of 16 residues.

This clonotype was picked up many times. CDR3 loop: CASRQGAAPTEAFF. CDR3 DNA sequence: TGTGCCAGCAGGCAGGGGGCGGCCCCCACTGAAGCTTTCTTT. This rearrangement joins TRBV6-1 to TRBJ1-1, with 8 bases lining up with TRBD1. The V and J ends lost 6 bases and 4 bases, in that order; junction bases with no gene match: 7. Germline assignment: CDR1 MNHNS and CDR2 SASEGT. The CDR3 extends over 14 amino acids.

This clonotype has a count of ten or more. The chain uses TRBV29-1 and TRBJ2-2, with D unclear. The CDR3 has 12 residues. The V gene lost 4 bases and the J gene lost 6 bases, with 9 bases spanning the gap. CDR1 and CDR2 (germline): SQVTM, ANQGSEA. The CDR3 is CSVVWGSGELFF. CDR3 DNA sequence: TGCAGCGTTGTATGGGGATCCGGGGAGCTGTTTTTT.

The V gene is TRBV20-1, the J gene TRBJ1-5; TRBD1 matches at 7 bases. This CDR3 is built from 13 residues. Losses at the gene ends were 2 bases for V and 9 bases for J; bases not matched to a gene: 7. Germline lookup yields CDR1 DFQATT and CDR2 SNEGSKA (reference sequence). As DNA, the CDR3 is TGCAGTGCTAGAACGCAGGGGGGTACGCCCCAGCATTTT. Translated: CSARTQGGTPQHF.

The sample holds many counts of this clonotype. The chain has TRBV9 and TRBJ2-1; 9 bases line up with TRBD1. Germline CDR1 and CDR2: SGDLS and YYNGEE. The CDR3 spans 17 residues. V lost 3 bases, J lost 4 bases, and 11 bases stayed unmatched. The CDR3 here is CASSEGNRDRAYNEQFF. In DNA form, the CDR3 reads TGTGCCAGCAGCGAAGGGAACCGGGACAGGGCTTACAATGAGCAGTTCTTC. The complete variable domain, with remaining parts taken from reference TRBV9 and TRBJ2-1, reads DSGVTQTPKHLITATGQRVTLRCSPRSGDLSVYWYQQSLDQGLQFLIQYYNGEERAKGNILERFSAQQFPDLHSELNLSSLELGDSALYFCASSEGNRDRAYNEQFFGPGTRLTVL.

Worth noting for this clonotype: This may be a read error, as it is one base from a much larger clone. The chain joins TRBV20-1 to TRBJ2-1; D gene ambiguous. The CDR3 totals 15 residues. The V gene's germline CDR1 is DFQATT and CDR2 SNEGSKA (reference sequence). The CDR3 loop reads CGARPPSMSANEQFF. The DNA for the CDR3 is TGCGGTGCTAGACCCCCTAGTATGTCGGCCAATGAGCAGTTCTTC.

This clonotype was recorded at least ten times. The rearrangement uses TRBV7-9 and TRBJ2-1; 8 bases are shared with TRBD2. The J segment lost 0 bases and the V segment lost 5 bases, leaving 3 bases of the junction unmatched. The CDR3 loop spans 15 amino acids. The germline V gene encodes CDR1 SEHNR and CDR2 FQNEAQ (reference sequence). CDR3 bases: TGTGCCAGCAGCGAGACTAGCGCCTCCTACAATGAGCAGTTCTTC. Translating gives CASSETSASYNEQFF.

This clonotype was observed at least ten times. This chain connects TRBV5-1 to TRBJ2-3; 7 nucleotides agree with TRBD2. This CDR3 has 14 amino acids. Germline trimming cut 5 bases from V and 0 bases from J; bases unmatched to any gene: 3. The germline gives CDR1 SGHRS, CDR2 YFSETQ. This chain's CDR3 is CASSGGGSTDTQYF. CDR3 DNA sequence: TGCGCCAGCAGTGGCGGGGGAAGCACAGATACGCAGTATTTT.

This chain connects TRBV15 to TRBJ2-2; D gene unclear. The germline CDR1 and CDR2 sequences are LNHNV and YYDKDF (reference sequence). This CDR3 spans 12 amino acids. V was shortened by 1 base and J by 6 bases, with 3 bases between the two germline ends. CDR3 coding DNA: TGTGCCACCAGCAGAGTTTCCGGGGAGCTGTTTTTT. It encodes CATSRVSGELFF.

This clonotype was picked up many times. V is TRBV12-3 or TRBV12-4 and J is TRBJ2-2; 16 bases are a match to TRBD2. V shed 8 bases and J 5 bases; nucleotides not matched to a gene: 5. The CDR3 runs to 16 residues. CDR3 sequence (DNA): TGTGCCAGCGGGACTAGCGGGGGGGCCGAAACCGGGGAGCTGTTTTTT. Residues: CASGTSGGAETGELFF.

The DNA for the CDR3 is TGTGCCAGCAGTGAAAAAGGGGCTAGCGGGAGCTCCTACAATGAGCAGTTCTTC. Translating gives CASSEKGASGSSYNEQFF. This chain joins TRBV25-1 and TRBJ2-1; 10 bases fit TRBD2. Per germline, CDR1 MGHDK and CDR2 SYGVNS. Trimming cost V 2 bases and J 0 bases; bases outside gene matches: 7. The CDR3 sequence is 18 residues long.